This T cell receptor beta chain emerged from a study of OX40 agonist ivuxolimab in advanced cancers. Study-wide background: Ivuxolimab, an antibody acting as an agonist of OX40 (CD134), was used to treat patients. Prior anti-PD-1, anti-PD-L1 or anti-CTLA-4 therapy was allowed; 40% to 50% had some. Head and neck, renal cell, melanoma or hepatocellular carcinoma were the cancers that dose-escalation patients had. Points from the study as a whole: Clonal expansion by week 6 occurred in CD4+ and CD8+ blood T cells (at 0.1 to 3.0 mg/kg).

Trimming pared 2 bases from V and 4 bases from J, leaving 17 bases between. Germline CDR1 and CDR2: SNHLY and FYNNEI. The CDR3 spans 17 residues. Comments on this clone: Antigen: not known.

TCRdb keeps only in-frame clones here, not all; method: immunoSEQ multiplex PCR. The sample lists around 63,000 clones; 80% to 90% were seen once. This TCR was sampled from an adult with an advanced solid tumor such as melanoma, head and neck, liver or kidney cancer. This chain links TRBV2 with TRBJ1-4; D might be TRBD1 (6 bases). The sample consisted of CD4+ or CD8+ T cells sorted from blood, taken in a trial of the OX40 agonist ivuxolimab. The CDR3 protein is CASSETTWDISNEKLFF. CDR3 sequence (DNA): TGTGCCAGCAGTGAAACGACTTGGGACATTAGTAATGAAAAACTGTTTTTT.